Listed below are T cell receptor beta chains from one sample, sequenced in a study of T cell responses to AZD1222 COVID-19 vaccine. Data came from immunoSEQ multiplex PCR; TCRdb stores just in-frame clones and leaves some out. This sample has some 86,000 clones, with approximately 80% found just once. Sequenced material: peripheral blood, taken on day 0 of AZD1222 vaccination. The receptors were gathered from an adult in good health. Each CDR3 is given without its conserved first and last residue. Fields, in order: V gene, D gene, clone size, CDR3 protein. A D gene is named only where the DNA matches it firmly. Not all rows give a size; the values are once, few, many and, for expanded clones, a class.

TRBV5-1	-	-	ASSLVADYSYNEQF
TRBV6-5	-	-	ASRAPGLLRGYT
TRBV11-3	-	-	ASSASWGTDTQY
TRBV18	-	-	ASSPVATGELF
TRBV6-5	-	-	ASSTRQTEAF
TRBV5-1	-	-	ASRGTGLYEQY
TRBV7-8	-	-	ASSLMAGTGSSNQPQH
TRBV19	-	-	ASTIEVGTDTQY
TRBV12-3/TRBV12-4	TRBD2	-	ASAGGSYNEQF
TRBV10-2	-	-	ASKSSYNSPLH
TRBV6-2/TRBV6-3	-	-	ASSPEGWGSYEQY
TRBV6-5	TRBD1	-	ASTPSRGVTEAF
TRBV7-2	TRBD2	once	ASSLQSGRVPLVEQY
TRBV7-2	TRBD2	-	ASSLIASGSSYNEQF
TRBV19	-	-	ASSIMGGSGNTIY
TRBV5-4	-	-	ASSSGTYEQY
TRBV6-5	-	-	ASTAQGVNTEAF
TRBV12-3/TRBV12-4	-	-	ASSLALGQPQH
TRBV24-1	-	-	ATSDCWSRRNQPQH
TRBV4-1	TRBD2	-	ASSQPRLAGGDHEQF
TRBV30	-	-	ACTHRSSVHEQF
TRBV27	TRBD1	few	AREYRGYEQY
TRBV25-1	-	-	ASSDGRVINYGYT
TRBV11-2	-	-	ASSFGTGPYNEQF
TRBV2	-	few	ASRSPGGGKGQPQH
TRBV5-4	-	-	ASILRTTRSTEAF
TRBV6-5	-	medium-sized	ASSLGTGTVGYT
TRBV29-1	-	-	SVVRGRGDTEAF
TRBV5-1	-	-	ASSLGGAPGTQY
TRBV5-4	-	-	ASSLGAYEQY
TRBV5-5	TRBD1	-	ASSLLQGAYGYT
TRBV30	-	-	AWRGANTGELF
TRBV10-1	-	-	ASSENQQYNEQF
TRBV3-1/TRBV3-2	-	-	ASSQGGRTGELF
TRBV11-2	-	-	ASRYTDTQY
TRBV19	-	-	ASSIAGGGNQPQH
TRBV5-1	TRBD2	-	ASSLGTSGGRDTQY
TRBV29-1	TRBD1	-	SARQGKNTEAF
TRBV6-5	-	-	ASSYSGPATNEKLF
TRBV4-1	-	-	ASSQDRRNTEAF
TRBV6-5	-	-	ASSSSTNTGELF
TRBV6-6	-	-	ASSRTLSYEQY
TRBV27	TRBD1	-	ASSLTTGAYNSPLH
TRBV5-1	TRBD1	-	ASSQGQGAPQETQY
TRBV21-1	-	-	ASSKEGGTGVPYNSPLH
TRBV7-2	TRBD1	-	ASSPGQGKYQPQH
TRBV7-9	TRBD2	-	ASSLGASGVTDTQY